This T cell receptor beta chain was retrieved from a study of blood T cell repertoires in COVID-19. The wider study: T cells, B-cell-depleted T cells, or PBMCs provided the cDNA or gDNA that served as material.

CDR1 LNHNV and CDR2 YYDKDF come from the germline V gene (reference sequence). The CDR3 is 16 residues long. The trim removed 3 bases at V and 5 bases at J, leaving 11 bases unmatched. The method was immunoSEQ multiplex PCR; TCRdb's version includes in-frame clones alone and lacks a portion of them. Here the sample spans 180,000 or so clones, 80% to 90% being singletons. Material: peripheral blood. V and J are TRBV15 and TRBJ2-3, with TRBD2 matching 7 bases. The receptor comes from a man in his forties or fifties who had recovered from COVID-19. In nucleotides, the CDR3 is TGTGCCACCAGCAGGGCTAGCGGTATAGAGGGAGATACGCAGTATTTT. Its translation: CATSRASGIEGDTQYF.